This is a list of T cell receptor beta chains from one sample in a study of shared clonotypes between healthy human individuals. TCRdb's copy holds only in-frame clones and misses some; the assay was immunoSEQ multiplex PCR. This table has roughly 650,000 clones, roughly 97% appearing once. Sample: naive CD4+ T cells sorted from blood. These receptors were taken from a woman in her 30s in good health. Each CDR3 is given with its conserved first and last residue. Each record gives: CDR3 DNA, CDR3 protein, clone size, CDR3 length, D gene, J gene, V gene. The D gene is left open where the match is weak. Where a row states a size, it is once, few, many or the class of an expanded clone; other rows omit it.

TGTGCCAGCAGCTTAGAGGGCGGCAACTATGGCTACACCTTC,CASSLEGGNYGYTF,once,14,.,TRBJ1-2,TRBV7-3
TGTGCCAGCACGGATAGCTCCTACGAGCAGTACTTC,CASTDSSYEQYF,once,12,.,TRBJ2-7,TRBV28
TGCGCCAGCAGCTTGGGGATGTACCAAGAGACCCAGTACTTC,CASSLGMYQETQYF,.,14,.,TRBJ2-5,TRBV5-1
TGTGCCAGCAGTTTAACCTCTCCAGCACTAGCGGATTACAATGAGCAGTTCTTC,CASSLTSPALADYNEQFF,.,18,TRBD2,TRBJ2-1,TRBV27
TGCGCCAGCAGCGAAACGGGACTAGCGCCCTACGAGCAGTACTTC,CASSETGLAPYEQYF,.,15,TRBD2,TRBJ2-7,TRBV5-1
TGCGCCAGCAGTGACCCCCTCGGAGGGGAGCTGTTTTTT,CASSDPLGGELFF,.,13,.,TRBJ2-2,TRBV10-2
TGTGCCAGCAGTGAACATAGGGAAAACATTCAGTACTTC,CASSEHRENIQYF,.,13,.,TRBJ2-4,TRBV28
TGCGCCAGCAGCCAAGATTTGGCAGGGTCCCCCTACGAGCAGTACTTC,CASSQDLAGSPYEQYF,.,16,.,TRBJ2-7,TRBV4-1
TGTGCCTCCTCGGGACAGGGGAACACTGAAGCTTTCTTT,CASSGQGNTEAFF,.,13,TRBD1,TRBJ1-1,TRBV30
TGTGCCAGCAGCTTAGGACTAGCGGGAGCTAATGAGCAGTTCTTC,CASSLGLAGANEQFF,.,15,TRBD2,TRBJ2-1,TRBV5-4
TGTGCCAGCAGTTTTGGGCAGGGGGTTCTGGGCAATCAGCCCCAGCATTTT,CASSFGQGVLGNQPQHF,.,17,TRBD1,TRBJ1-5,TRBV28
TGTGCCAGCAGTTTAAGAAGTCAGATAGCCCTCCCTAATGAAAAACTGTTTTTT,CASSLRSQIALPNEKLFF,.,18,.,TRBJ1-4,TRBV27
TGTGCCAGTCGCCCCAGGACAGGTGGAACTGAAGCTTTCTTT,CASRPRTGGTEAFF,once,14,TRBD1,TRBJ1-1,TRBV19
TGCGCCAGCAGTCCTAGCGGGAGCGGCTACGAGCAGTACTTC,CASSPSGSGYEQYF,.,14,TRBD2,TRBJ2-7,TRBV5-1
TGCGCCAGCAGCCAAGAGGGGCCTTGGGACTCCAGGCCTAGGGCTGAGACCCAGTACTTC,CASSQEGPWDSRPRAETQYF,once,20,.,TRBJ2-5,TRBV4-1
TGTGCCAGCAGCCGAACCGGTGAAGGAGCTTTCTTT,CASSRTGEGAFF,.,12,.,TRBJ1-1,TRBV11-3
TGCGCCAGCAGCCACGATCATACGCAGTATTTT,CASSHDHTQYF,.,11,.,TRBJ2-3,TRBV4-1
TGTGCCAGCAGCAAACAGGGGACAGGGGATACAAGCACAGATACGCAGTATTTT,CASSKQGTGDTSTDTQYF,.,18,.,TRBJ2-3,TRBV21-1
TGTGCCAGCAGCTTAGAGATGGGGGAGCTGTTTTTT,CASSLEMGELFF,.,12,.,TRBJ2-2,TRBV7-2
TGTGCCAGCAGCCTGGGACGCCGACCCTACAATGAGCAGTTCTTC,CASSLGRRPYNEQFF,.,15,.,TRBJ2-1,TRBV28
TGTGCCAGCAGTGGGGGACAGTGGAACACTGAAGCTTTCTTT,CASSGGQWNTEAFF,.,14,TRBD1,TRBJ1-1,TRBV2
TGCGCCAGCAGCCAAGATCGGAGGGTAGTCGGCGAGCAGTACTTC,CASSQDRRVVGEQYF,.,15,.,TRBJ2-7,TRBV4-1